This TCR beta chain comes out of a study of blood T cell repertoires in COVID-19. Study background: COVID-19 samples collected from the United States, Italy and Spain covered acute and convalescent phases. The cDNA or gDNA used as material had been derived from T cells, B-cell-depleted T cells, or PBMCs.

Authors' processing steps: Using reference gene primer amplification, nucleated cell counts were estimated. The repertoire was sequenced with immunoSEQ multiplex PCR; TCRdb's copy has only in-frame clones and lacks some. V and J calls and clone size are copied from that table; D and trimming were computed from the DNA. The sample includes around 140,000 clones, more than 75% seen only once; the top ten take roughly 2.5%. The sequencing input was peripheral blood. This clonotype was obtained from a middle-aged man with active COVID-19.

In nucleotides, the CDR3 is TGTGCCAGTAGCGGCGGGACAGGGGGCTTACAGCCCCAGCATTTT. This translates into CASSGGTGGLQPQHF. The rearrangement links TRBV19 to TRBJ1-5, with 12 bases matching TRBD1. Germline CDR1 LNHDA, CDR2 SQIVND (reference sequence). V was clipped by 6 bases and J by 7 bases; unmatched bases: 7. The CDR3 spans 15 residues.